This T cell receptor (beta chain) was recovered during a study of blood T cell repertoires in COVID-19. As for the study in general: Spain, Italy and the United States supplied samples that represented acute and convalescent COVID-19. Nucleic acid was either cDNA or gDNA, and it came from T cells, B-cell-depleted T cells, or PBMCs.

Authors' processing steps: It was from reference gene primer amplification that nucleated cell counts were estimated. The table came from immunoSEQ multiplex PCR; TCRdb's copy has only in-frame clones and leaves some out. D and trimming were read from the DNA, whereas the V and J calls and clone size are those reported in that table. The repertoire holds about 71,000 clones, with 75% to 95% as singletons. The CDR3 has 13 amino acids. The ends were cut back, 1 base at V and 3 bases at J, with 6 bases in the middle. Germline assignment: CDR1 LGHDT and CDR2 YNNKEL (reference sequence). Sequenced sample: peripheral blood. The TCR was taken from a young woman with acute or convalescent COVID-19. V and J are TRBV3-1 (or the pseudogene TRBV3-2) and TRBJ1-1; D is uncertain. CDR3 sequence reads: CASSQGGHTEAFF. The CDR3 DNA reads as TGTGCCAGCAGCCAAGGAGGGCACACTGAAGCTTTCTTT.